This T cell receptor beta chain appears in the sequencing data of a study of cytomegalovirus exposure and HLA in healthy donors. Regarding the study as a whole: Later work found most CMV-associated TCR beta chains apparently HLA-restricted. Information on immune exposure was restricted to one variable (CMV serostatus).

The CDR3 has 15 residues. V dropped 5 bases and J dropped 12; count of bases not matched to a gene: 16. Germline loops: CDR1 MGHRA, CDR2 YSYEKL. A multiplex PCR was run with 60 Vbeta primers and 13 Jbeta primers. The method was immunoSEQ multiplex PCR; TCRdb's version includes in-frame clones alone and lacks a portion of them. The table lists some 140,000 clones, approximately 80% of them singletons, with around 1.8% in the top ten. Turning to this clone: Its matching antigen is unknown.

The chain links TRBV4-1 to TRBJ2-1; 7 nucleotides align to TRBD1. Sample: PBMCs. This TCR came from a female donor in good health and CMV-seropositive. CDR3 in DNA: TGCGCCAGCAGCTTCACCGGGACAGCAATATCCGGGCAGTTCTTC. This sequence encodes CASSFTGTAISGQFF.